A selection of T cell receptor beta chains follows, all from one sample in a study of blood T cell repertoires in COVID-19. The data were produced by immunoSEQ multiplex PCR, yet TCRdb's version contains in-frame clones alone and is incomplete. This table has over 200,000 clones, more than 85% appearing once. The specimen sequenced was peripheral blood. These TCRs come from a man aged 35 to 55 with acute or convalescent COVID-19. Each CDR3 is given with its conserved first and last residue. Fields, in order: clone size, V gene, J gene, D gene, CDR3 protein, CDR3 DNA. D genes are given only for firm matches. The size entry is marked missing in some rows and otherwise reads once, few, many or a size class.

clone_size: NA
v_call: TRBV27
j_call: TRBJ2-7
d_call: TRBD2
cdr3_aa: CASSLTSYSYEQYF
cdr3_nt: TGTGCCAGCAGTTTGACTAGCTACTCCTACGAGCAGTACTTC

clone_size: NA
v_call: TRBV18
j_call: TRBJ1-4
d_call: NA
cdr3_aa: CASSLQGAGEKLFF
cdr3_nt: TGTGCCAGCTCACTTCAGGGAGCGGGTGAAAAACTGTTTTTT

clone_size: NA
v_call: TRBV27
j_call: TRBJ1-2
d_call: TRBD1
cdr3_aa: CASSSPDRGQGYTF
cdr3_nt: TGTGCCAGCAGTTCTCCGGACAGGGGGCAAGGCTACACCTTC

clone_size: NA
v_call: TRBV29-1
j_call: TRBJ2-7
d_call: TRBD1
cdr3_aa: CSVTGTGAYEQYF
cdr3_nt: TGCAGCGTGACCGGGACAGGGGCTTACGAGCAGTACTTC

clone_size: NA
v_call: TRBV3-1/TRBV3-2
j_call: TRBJ2-5
d_call: TRBD2
cdr3_aa: CASILAGAQETQYF
cdr3_nt: TGTGCCAGCATCTTAGCGGGGGCCCAAGAGACCCAGTACTTC

clone_size: NA
v_call: TRBV7-9
j_call: TRBJ1-2
d_call: TRBD1
cdr3_aa: CASSSGGRGERNYGYTF
cdr3_nt: TGTGCCAGCAGCTCAGGGGGCAGGGGTGAGAGGAACTATGGCTACACCTTC

clone_size: NA
v_call: TRBV27
j_call: TRBJ2-1
d_call: TRBD2
cdr3_aa: CASSLKLAGAYNEQFF
cdr3_nt: TGTGCCAGCAGTTTAAAACTAGCGGGGGCCTACAATGAGCAGTTCTTC

clone_size: once
v_call: TRBV4-3
j_call: TRBJ2-3
d_call: NA
cdr3_aa: CASSHSPGGTQYF
cdr3_nt: TGCGCCAGCAGCCATTCCCCCGGGGGTACGCAGTATTTT

clone_size: once
v_call: TRBV5-1
j_call: TRBJ2-6
d_call: TRBD1
cdr3_aa: CASSPKAGGSSGANVLTF
cdr3_nt: TGCGCCAGCAGCCCAAAGGCAGGGGGTTCCTCTGGGGCCAACGTCCTGACTTTC

clone_size: once
v_call: TRBV10-3
j_call: TRBJ2-2
d_call: TRBD1
cdr3_aa: CATNSGTGPQTGTGELFF
cdr3_nt: TGTGCCACCAACTCCGGGACAGGGCCCCAGACCGGCACCGGGGAGCTGTTTTTT

clone_size: NA
v_call: TRBV20-1
j_call: TRBJ2-2
d_call: NA
cdr3_aa: CSAISGGELFF
cdr3_nt: TGCAGTGCCATAAGCGGGGGGGAGCTGTTTTTT

clone_size: NA
v_call: TRBV5-1
j_call: TRBJ1-2
d_call: TRBD1
cdr3_aa: CASSGTDRSGLYGYTF
cdr3_nt: TGCGCCAGCAGCGGAACGGACAGGTCCGGACTCTATGGCTACACCTTC

clone_size: NA
v_call: TRBV11-2
j_call: TRBJ1-1
d_call: TRBD1
cdr3_aa: CASSTQLQGPAEAFF
cdr3_nt: TGTGCCAGCAGCACGCAACTACAGGGGCCCGCTGAAGCTTTCTTT

clone_size: NA
v_call: TRBV27
j_call: TRBJ1-5
d_call: NA
cdr3_aa: CASSLGQHSNQPQHF
cdr3_nt: TGTGCCAGCAGTTTGGGCCAGCATAGCAATCAGCCCCAGCATTTT

clone_size: NA
v_call: TRBV28
j_call: TRBJ2-1
d_call: NA
cdr3_aa: CASSLLASAYNEQFF
cdr3_nt: TGTGCCAGCAGTTTATTGGCTAGCGCCTACAATGAGCAGTTCTTC

clone_size: NA
v_call: TRBV7-8
j_call: TRBJ2-5
d_call: NA
cdr3_aa: CASSFRGGRETQYF
cdr3_nt: TGTGCCAGCAGCTTTCGGGGTGGGAGGGAGACCCAGTACTTC

clone_size: NA
v_call: TRBV27
j_call: TRBJ2-7
d_call: TRBD2
cdr3_aa: CASRAPGGYEQYF
cdr3_nt: TGTGCCAGCAGGGCACCGGGGGGCTACGAGCAGTACTTC

clone_size: NA
v_call: TRBV12-3/TRBV12-4
j_call: TRBJ2-1
d_call: TRBD2
cdr3_aa: CASSPGLHNEQFF
cdr3_nt: TGTGCCAGCAGCCCGGGACTACACAATGAGCAGTTCTTC

clone_size: NA
v_call: TRBV4-1
j_call: TRBJ2-2
d_call: TRBD2
cdr3_aa: CASSELALANTGELFF
cdr3_nt: TGCGCCAGCAGCGAACTAGCGCTTGCGAACACCGGGGAGCTGTTTTTT

clone_size: NA
v_call: TRBV2
j_call: TRBJ2-2
d_call: NA
cdr3_aa: CASSVGHGELFF
cdr3_nt: TGTGCCAGCAGTGTGGGCCACGGGGAGCTGTTTTTT

clone_size: NA
v_call: TRBV2
j_call: TRBJ2-5
d_call: TRBD2
cdr3_aa: CASSFRSSGEDREETQYF
cdr3_nt: TGTGCCAGCAGTTTCAGGTCTAGCGGGGAGGATAGGGAAGAGACCCAGTACTTC

clone_size: NA
v_call: TRBV3-1/TRBV3-2
j_call: TRBJ2-1
d_call: NA
cdr3_aa: CASSQDLNNEQFF
cdr3_nt: TGTGCCAGCAGCCAAGACTTAAACAATGAGCAGTTCTTC

clone_size: NA
v_call: TRBV19
j_call: TRBJ1-6
d_call: NA
cdr3_aa: CASSIESSYNSPLHF
cdr3_nt: TGTGCCAGTAGTATCGAGAGCTCCTATAATTCACCCCTCCACTTT

clone_size: NA
v_call: TRBV19
j_call: TRBJ1-5
d_call: NA
cdr3_aa: CASSNQQGNQPQHF
cdr3_nt: TGTGCCAGTAGTAACCAACAGGGTAATCAGCCCCAGCATTTT

clone_size: NA
v_call: TRBV4-2
j_call: TRBJ1-3
d_call: TRBD1
cdr3_aa: CASSQVGDRAGNTIYF
cdr3_nt: TGTGCCAGCAGCCAAGTGGGGGACAGGGCTGGAAACACCATATATTTT

clone_size: NA
v_call: TRBV27
j_call: TRBJ2-7
d_call: TRBD1
cdr3_aa: CASRSAGTGQDEQYF
cdr3_nt: TGTGCCAGCAGGTCCGCCGGGACAGGGCAGGACGAGCAGTACTTC

clone_size: NA
v_call: TRBV5-4
j_call: TRBJ2-7
d_call: TRBD2
cdr3_aa: CASSLAGGGRSYEQYF
cdr3_nt: TGTGCCAGCAGCTTGGCCGGGGGGGGTCGCTCCTACGAGCAGTACTTC

clone_size: NA
v_call: TRBV4-2
j_call: TRBJ1-1
d_call: NA
cdr3_aa: CASSHWGEGRTEAFF
cdr3_nt: TGTGCCAGCAGCCATTGGGGGGAGGGGAGAACTGAAGCTTTCTTT

clone_size: NA
v_call: TRBV18
j_call: TRBJ2-5
d_call: TRBD1
cdr3_aa: CASSPQPGQGRGETQYF
cdr3_nt: TGTGCCAGCTCACCCCAGCCGGGACAGGGGAGGGGAGAGACCCAGTACTTC

clone_size: once
v_call: TRBV5-1
j_call: TRBJ1-1
d_call: NA
cdr3_aa: CASSLGLNRRDTEAFF
cdr3_nt: TGCGCCAGCAGCCTGGGTCTTAACCGACGGGACACTGAAGCTTTCTTT

clone_size: NA
v_call: TRBV7-9
j_call: TRBJ1-3
d_call: NA
cdr3_aa: CASTGQYSGNTIYF
cdr3_nt: TGTGCCAGCACCGGACAGTACTCTGGAAACACCATATATTTT

clone_size: NA
v_call: TRBV5-1
j_call: TRBJ1-2
d_call: NA
cdr3_aa: CASSLAANYGYTF
cdr3_nt: TGCGCCAGCAGCTTGGCAGCTAACTATGGCTACACCTTC

clone_size: NA
v_call: TRBV28
j_call: TRBJ1-6
d_call: NA
cdr3_aa: CASSLSGGVNSPLHF
cdr3_nt: TGTGCCAGCAGTTTGTCCGGCGGAGTTAATTCACCCCTCCACTTT

clone_size: NA
v_call: TRBV6-6
j_call: TRBJ2-7
d_call: TRBD2
cdr3_aa: CASSPTMGLAEAYEQYF
cdr3_nt: TGTGCCAGCAGTCCTACTATGGGACTAGCGGAGGCCTACGAGCAGTACTTC

clone_size: NA
v_call: TRBV9
j_call: TRBJ1-1
d_call: TRBD1
cdr3_aa: CASSVEGQGPLNTEAFF
cdr3_nt: TGTGCCAGCAGCGTAGAGGGACAGGGGCCTTTGAACACTGAAGCTTTCTTT

clone_size: NA
v_call: TRBV27
j_call: TRBJ2-3
d_call: NA
cdr3_aa: CASSPLGGMTGSSTDTQYF
cdr3_nt: TGTGCCAGCAGTCCCTTGGGGGGTATGACCGGCAGTTCCACAGATACGCAGTATTTT

clone_size: NA
v_call: TRBV7-8
j_call: TRBJ2-3
d_call: TRBD2
cdr3_aa: CASSPSGGGWTDTQYF
cdr3_nt: TGTGCCAGCAGCCCGTCCGGGGGAGGGTGGACAGATACGCAGTATTTT

clone_size: NA
v_call: TRBV4-1
j_call: TRBJ1-5
d_call: TRBD1
cdr3_aa: CASSRDRDLSNQPQHF
cdr3_nt: TGCGCCAGCAGCCGGGACAGGGACCTTAGCAATCAGCCCCAGCATTTT

clone_size: NA
v_call: TRBV2
j_call: TRBJ2-2
d_call: NA
cdr3_aa: CASQTARNTGELFF
cdr3_nt: TGTGCCAGCCAAACAGCCCGTAACACCGGGGAGCTGTTTTTT

clone_size: NA
v_call: TRBV7-9
j_call: TRBJ2-3
d_call: TRBD2
cdr3_aa: CASLLLAGGLSTDTQYF
cdr3_nt: TGTGCCAGCCTACTGCTAGCGGGAGGGTTGTCCACAGATACGCAGTATTTT

clone_size: NA
v_call: TRBV27
j_call: TRBJ1-5
d_call: NA
cdr3_aa: CASKYAGWGNQPQHF
cdr3_nt: TGTGCCAGCAAATACGCGGGATGGGGCAATCAGCCCCAGCATTTT

clone_size: NA
v_call: TRBV10-3
j_call: TRBJ2-7
d_call: NA
cdr3_aa: CAISEERDYEQYF
cdr3_nt: TGTGCCATCAGTGAGGAACGAGACTACGAGCAGTACTTC

clone_size: NA
v_call: TRBV6-5
j_call: TRBJ1-1
d_call: NA
cdr3_aa: CASSYRGSGDTEAFF
cdr3_nt: TGTGCCAGCAGTTATAGGGGATCAGGGGACACTGAAGCTTTCTTT

clone_size: NA
v_call: TRBV7-8
j_call: TRBJ2-7
d_call: NA
cdr3_aa: CASSSFNRDGEQYF
cdr3_nt: TGTGCCAGCAGCTCATTTAACAGGGATGGGGAGCAGTACTTC

clone_size: NA
v_call: TRBV28
j_call: TRBJ1-3
d_call: NA
cdr3_aa: CATLSGNTIYF
cdr3_nt: TGTGCCACCCTCTCTGGAAACACCATATATTTT

clone_size: NA
v_call: TRBV18
j_call: TRBJ2-1
d_call: NA
cdr3_aa: CASSPPPGSSYNEQFF
cdr3_nt: TGTGCCAGCTCACCACCTCCCGGGTCCTCCTACAATGAGCAGTTCTTC

clone_size: NA
v_call: TRBV6-5
j_call: TRBJ2-3
d_call: NA
cdr3_aa: CASTGVVTDTQYF
cdr3_nt: TGTGCCAGCACGGGAGTTGTAACAGATACGCAGTATTTT

clone_size: NA
v_call: TRBV14
j_call: TRBJ1-4
d_call: NA
cdr3_aa: CASSQDWPGPNEKLFF
cdr3_nt: TGTGCCAGCAGCCAAGACTGGCCAGGGCCTAATGAAAAACTGTTTTTT

clone_size: once
v_call: TRBV18
j_call: TRBJ2-5
d_call: NA
cdr3_aa: CASSPPGVGRTGETQYF
cdr3_nt: TGTGCCAGCTCACCACCGGGGGTAGGGAGGACAGGAGAGACCCAGTACTTC

clone_size: NA
v_call: TRBV2
j_call: TRBJ2-2
d_call: NA
cdr3_aa: CASSAITGGGTGELFF
cdr3_nt: TGTGCCAGCAGTGCAATTACAGGGGGAGGGACCGGGGAGCTGTTTTTT

clone_size: NA
v_call: TRBV6-6
j_call: TRBJ2-6
d_call: TRBD1
cdr3_aa: CASSFGTGAFSGANVLTF
cdr3_nt: TGTGCCAGCAGCTTTGGGACAGGGGCCTTCTCTGGGGCCAACGTCCTGACTTTC

clone_size: few
v_call: TRBV10-3
j_call: TRBJ1-1
d_call: TRBD1
cdr3_aa: CAISGTTGMNTEAFF
cdr3_nt: TGTGCCATCAGTGGAACGACAGGGATGAACACTGAAGCTTTCTTT